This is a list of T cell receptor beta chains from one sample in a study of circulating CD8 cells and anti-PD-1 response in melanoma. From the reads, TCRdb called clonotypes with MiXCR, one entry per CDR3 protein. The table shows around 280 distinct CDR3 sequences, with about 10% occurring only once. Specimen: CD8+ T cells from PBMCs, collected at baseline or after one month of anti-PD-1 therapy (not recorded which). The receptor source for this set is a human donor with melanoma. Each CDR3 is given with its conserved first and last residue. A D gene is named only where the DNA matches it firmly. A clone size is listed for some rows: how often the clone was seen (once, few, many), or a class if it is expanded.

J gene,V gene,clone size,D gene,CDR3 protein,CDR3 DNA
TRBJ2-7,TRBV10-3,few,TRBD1,CATKDRVSPEQYF,TGTGCCACCAAGGACAGGGTTTCCCCCGAGCAGTATTTC
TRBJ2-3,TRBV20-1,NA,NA,CSADDVARSTDTHYF,TGCAGTGCTGACGACGTAGCAAGAAGCACAGATACGCATTATTTT
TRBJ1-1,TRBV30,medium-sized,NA,CAWSPKWAGMNTEAFF,TGTGCCTGGAGTCCTAAATGGGCGGGGATGAACACTGAAGCTTTCTTT
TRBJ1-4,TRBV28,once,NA,CASSSTGDNKKLFF,TGTGCTAGCAGTTCCACAGGCGATAATAAAAAACTGTTTTTT
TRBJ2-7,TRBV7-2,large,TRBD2,CASSWGASGYTEQYF,TGTGCCAGCAGCTGGGGAGCTAGCGGGTATACGGAGCAGTACTTC
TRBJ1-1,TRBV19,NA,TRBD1,CASSIEGDRNTEAFF,TGCGCCAGTAGTATCGAGGGGGACAGAAACACTGAAGCTTTCTTT
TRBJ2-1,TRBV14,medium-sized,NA,CASSHITDNEQFF,TGTGCCAGCAGTCATATAACGGACAATGAGCAGTTCTTC
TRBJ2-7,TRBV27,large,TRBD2,CASTARGLAGVEEQYF,TGTGCCAGCACCGCAAGGGGTCTAGCGGGAGTCGAGGAGCAGTACTTC
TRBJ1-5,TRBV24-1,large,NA,CATSDADRTHSNQPQHF,TGTGCCACCAGTGATGCCGACAGAACCCATAGCAATCAGCCCCAGCATTTT
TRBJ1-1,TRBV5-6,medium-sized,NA,CASSSLLKGGADTEAFF,TGTGCCAGCAGCTCCTTATTGAAGGGCGGGGCGGACACTGAAGCTTTCTTT
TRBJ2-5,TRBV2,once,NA,CAGSSCVPMEAQYF,TGTGCCGGCAGTTCCTGTGTGCCAATGGAGGCCCAGTACTTC
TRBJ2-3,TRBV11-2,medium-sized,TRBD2,CASSFSPSGRRSDTQYF,TGTGCCAGCAGCTTCTCCCCTAGCGGGAGGAGGTCAGATACGCAGTATTTT
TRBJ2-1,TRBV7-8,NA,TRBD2,CASSLATPSRERYNEQFF,TGTGCCAGCAGCTTAGCGACCCCCTCGCGGGAGAGATACAATGAGCAGTTCTTC
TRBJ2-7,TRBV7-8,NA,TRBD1,CASSSDRGIYEQYF,TGTGCTAGCAGCTCCGACAGGGGAATCTACGAGCAGTACTTC
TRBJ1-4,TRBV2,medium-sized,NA,CASRKSQGSNEKLFF,TGTGCCAGCAGGAAATCACAGGGATCTAATGAAAAACTGTTTTTT
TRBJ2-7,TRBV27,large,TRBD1,CASSHTRTGGLVEQYF,TGTGCCAGCAGTCACACCCGGACAGGGGGCCTCGTCGAGCAGTACTTC
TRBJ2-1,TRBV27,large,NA,CASSFYGAELNEQFF,TGTGCCAGCAGTTTTTATGGGGCAGAATTGAATGAGCAGTTCTTC
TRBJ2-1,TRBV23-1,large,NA,CASSSKGLSWSNEQFF,TGCGCCAGCAGTTCCAAAGGCCTGTCGTGGTCAAATGAGCAGTTCTTC
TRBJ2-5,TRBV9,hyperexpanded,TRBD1,CASSPRDREETQYF,TGTGCCAGCAGCCCCCGGGACAGGGAAGAGACCCAGTACTTC
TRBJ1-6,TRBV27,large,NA,CASGPPWLTNSPLHF,TGTGCCAGCGGGCCTCCTTGGCTCACTAATTCACCCCTCCACTTT
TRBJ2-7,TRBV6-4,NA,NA,CAISESGGTNEQYF,TGTGCCATCAGTGAGTCCGGGGGAACCAACGAGCAGTACTTC
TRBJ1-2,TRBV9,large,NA,CASSVNVASGYTF,TGTGCCAGCAGCGTAAATGTAGCGAGTGGCTACACCTTC
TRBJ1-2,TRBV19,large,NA,CASSTGPGYTF,TGTGCCAGTAGTACCGGCCCTGGCTACACCTTC
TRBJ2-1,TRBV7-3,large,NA,CASSLGAGPYNEQFF,TGTGCCAGCAGCTTAGGGGCGGGGCCCTACAATGAGCAGTTCTTC
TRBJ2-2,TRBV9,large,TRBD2,CASSVGDSGRFGELFF,TGTGCCAGCAGCGTAGGGGATAGCGGGAGATTCGGGGAGCTGTTTTTT
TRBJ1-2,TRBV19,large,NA,CASSISANGYTF,TGTGCCAGTAGTATCAGCGCTAATGGCTACACCTTC
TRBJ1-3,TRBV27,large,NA,CASSLTVSGNTIYF,TGTGCCAGCAGTCTTACTGTCTCTGGAAACACCATATATTTT
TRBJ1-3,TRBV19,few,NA,CASKRSGNTIYF,TGTGCCAGTAAACGCTCTGGAAACACCATATATTTT
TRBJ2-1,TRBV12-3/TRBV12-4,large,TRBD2,CASSLLAGGPHEQFF,TGTGCCAGCAGCCTTCTTGCGGGAGGGCCCCATGAGCAGTTCTTC
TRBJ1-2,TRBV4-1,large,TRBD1,CASSQDLWTGRYTF,TGCGCCAGCAGCCAAGATCTGTGGACAGGGCGCTACACCTTC
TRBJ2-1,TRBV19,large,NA,CASSLLAGRFNEQFF,TGTGCCAGTAGCCTTCTAGCTGGGAGGTTTAATGAGCAGTTCTTC
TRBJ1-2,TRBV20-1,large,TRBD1,CSAYIPGQGDYGYTF,TGCAGTGCTTATATACCGGGACAGGGGGACTATGGCTACACCTTC
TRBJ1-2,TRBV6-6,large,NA,CASSYTKDLHYGYTF,TGTGCCAGCAGTTACACCAAAGACCTACACTATGGCTACACCTTC
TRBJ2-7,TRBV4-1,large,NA,CASSLFVGGVNEQYF,TGCGCCAGCAGCCTTTTCGTGGGGGGAGTCAACGAGCAGTACTTC
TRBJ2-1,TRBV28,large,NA,CASTLDLTGNEQFF,TGTGCCAGCACCTTGGACCTCACTGGTAATGAGCAGTTCTTC
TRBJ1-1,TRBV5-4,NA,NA,CAILSEDTNTEAYF,TGTGCCATCTTGAGCGAGGATACGAACACTGAAGCTTACTTT
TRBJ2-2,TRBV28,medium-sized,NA,CASRESGVGELFF,TGTGCCAGCAGGGAATCAGGGGTCGGGGAGCTGTTTTTT
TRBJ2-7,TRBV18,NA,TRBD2,CASSRTSIHERCF,TGTGCCAGCTCACGGACTAGCATCCACGAGCGGTGCTTC
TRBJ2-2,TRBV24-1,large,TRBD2,CATSELAGTGELFF,TGTGCCACCAGTGAACTAGCGGGCACCGGGGAGCTGTTTTTT